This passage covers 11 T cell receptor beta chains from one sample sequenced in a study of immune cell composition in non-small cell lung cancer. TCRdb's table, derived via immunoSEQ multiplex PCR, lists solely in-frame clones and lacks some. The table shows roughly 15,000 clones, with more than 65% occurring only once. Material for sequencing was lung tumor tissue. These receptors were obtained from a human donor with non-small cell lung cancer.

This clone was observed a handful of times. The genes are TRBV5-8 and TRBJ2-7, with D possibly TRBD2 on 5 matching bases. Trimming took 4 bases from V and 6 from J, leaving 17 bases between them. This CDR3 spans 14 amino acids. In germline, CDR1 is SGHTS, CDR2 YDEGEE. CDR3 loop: CASSRSLVRVEQYF. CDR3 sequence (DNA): TGTGCCAGCAGCCGCTCCTTGGTGAGGGTCGAGCAGTACTTC. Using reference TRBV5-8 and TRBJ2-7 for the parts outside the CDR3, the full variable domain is EAGVTQSPTHLIKTRGQQATLRCSPISGHTSVYWYQQALGLGLQFLLWYDEGEERNRGNFPPRFSGRQFPNYSSELNVNALELEDSALYLCASSRSLVRVEQYFGPGTRLTVT.

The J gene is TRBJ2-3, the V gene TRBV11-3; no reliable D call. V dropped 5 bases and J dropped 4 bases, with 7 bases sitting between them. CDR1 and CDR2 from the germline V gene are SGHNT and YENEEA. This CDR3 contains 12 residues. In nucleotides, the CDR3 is TGTGCCAGCAGCGAGGATCCAGATACGCAGTATTTT. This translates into CASSEDPDTQYF.

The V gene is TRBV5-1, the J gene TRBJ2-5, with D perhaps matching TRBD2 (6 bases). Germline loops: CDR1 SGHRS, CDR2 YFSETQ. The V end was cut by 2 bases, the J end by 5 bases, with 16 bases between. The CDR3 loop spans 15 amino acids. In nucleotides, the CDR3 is TGCGCCAGCAGCTTAGGAGCGGGTTTTGGGGAGACCCAGTACTTC. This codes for CASSLGAGFGETQYF.

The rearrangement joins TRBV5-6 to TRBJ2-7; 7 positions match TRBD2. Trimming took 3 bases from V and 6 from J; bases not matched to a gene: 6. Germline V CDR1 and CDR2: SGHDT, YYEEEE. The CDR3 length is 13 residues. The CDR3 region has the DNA TGTGCCAGCAGCTCAACTAGCGCCTCCGAGCAGTACTTC. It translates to CASSSTSASEQYF. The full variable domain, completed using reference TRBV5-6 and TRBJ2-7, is DAGVTQSPTHLIKTRGQQVTLRCSPKSGHDTVSWYQQALGQGPQFIFQYYEEEERQRGNFPDRFSGHQFPNYSSELNVNALLLGDSALYLCASSSTSASEQYFGPGTRLTVT.

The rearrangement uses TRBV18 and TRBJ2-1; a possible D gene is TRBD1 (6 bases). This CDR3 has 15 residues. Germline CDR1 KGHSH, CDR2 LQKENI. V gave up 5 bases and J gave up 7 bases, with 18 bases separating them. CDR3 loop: CASSSPGTPLNEQFF. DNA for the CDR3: TGTGCCAGCTCATCCCCCGGGACACCCCTAAATGAGCAGTTCTTC.

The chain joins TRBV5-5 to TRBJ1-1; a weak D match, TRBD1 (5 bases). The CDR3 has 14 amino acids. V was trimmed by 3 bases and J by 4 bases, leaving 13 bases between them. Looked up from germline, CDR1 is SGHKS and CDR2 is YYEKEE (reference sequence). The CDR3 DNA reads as TGTGCCAGCAGCTCTATACAGGCCCCCACTGAAGCTTTCTTT. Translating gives CASSSIQAPTEAFF.

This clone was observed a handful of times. The CDR3 spells CASSNSETQYF. The CDR3 DNA sequence: TGCGCCAGCAGCAACAGTGAGACCCAGTACTTC. The chain recombines TRBV5-1 with TRBJ2-5; D gene unclear. The V gene lost 4 bases and the J gene lost 5 bases, with 6 bases spanning the gap. CDR3 length: 11 residues. CDR1 is SGHRS and CDR2 is YFSETQ in the germline V gene.

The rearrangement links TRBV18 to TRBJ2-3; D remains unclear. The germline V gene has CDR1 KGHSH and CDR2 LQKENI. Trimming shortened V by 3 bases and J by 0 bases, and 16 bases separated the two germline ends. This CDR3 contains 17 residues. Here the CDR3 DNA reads TGTGCCAGCTCACCCCTCTCTGCCGCGGCTAGCACAGATACGCAGTATTTT. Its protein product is CASSPLSAAASTDTQYF.

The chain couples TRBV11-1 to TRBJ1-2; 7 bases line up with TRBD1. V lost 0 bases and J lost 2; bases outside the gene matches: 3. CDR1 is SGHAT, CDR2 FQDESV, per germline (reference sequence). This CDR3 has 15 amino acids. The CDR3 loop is CASSLARTGNYGYTF. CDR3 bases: TGTGCCAGCAGCTTAGCGAGGACAGGAAACTATGGCTACACCTTC.

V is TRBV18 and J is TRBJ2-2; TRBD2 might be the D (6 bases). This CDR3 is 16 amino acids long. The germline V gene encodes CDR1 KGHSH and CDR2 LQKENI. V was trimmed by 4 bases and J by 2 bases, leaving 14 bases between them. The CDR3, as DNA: TGTGCCAGCTCACGAAGCGGGCTAGGCAACACCGGGGAGCTGTTTTTT. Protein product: CASSRSGLGNTGELFF.

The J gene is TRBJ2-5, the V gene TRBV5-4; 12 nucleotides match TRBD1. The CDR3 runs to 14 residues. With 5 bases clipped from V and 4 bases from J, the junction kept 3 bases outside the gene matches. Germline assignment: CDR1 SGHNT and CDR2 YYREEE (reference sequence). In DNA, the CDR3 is TGTGCCAGCAGAGGGGACAGGGGGCGAGAGACCCAGTACTTC. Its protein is CASRGDRGRETQYF.